A selection of T cell receptor beta chains follows, all from one sample in a study of T cell responses to AZD1222 COVID-19 vaccine. The table came from immunoSEQ multiplex PCR; TCRdb's copy has only in-frame clones and leaves some out. The repertoire has about 100,000 clones, roughly 89% of them found once; the top ten carry around 15%. Sequencing used peripheral blood, obtained on day 0 of AZD1222 vaccination. All receptors derive from an adult in good health. Each CDR3 is given with its conserved first and last residue. D genes are given only for firm matches. Rows may omit the clone size; those that give it use once, few, many or a size class.

size	V	J	D	CDR3	DNA
NA	TRBV28	TRBJ2-7	NA	CASSAGGLLSYEQYF	TGTGCCAGCAGTGCCGGGGGACTCCTCTCCTACGAGCAGTACTTC
NA	TRBV9	TRBJ2-1	NA	CASSSPLGGNEQFF	TGTGCCAGCAGCTCCCCTCTGGGCGGCAATGAGCAGTTCTTC
once	TRBV3-1/TRBV3-2	TRBJ2-5	NA	CASSQGETQYF	TGTGCCAGCAGTCAGGGAGAGACCCAGTACTTC
NA	TRBV18	TRBJ1-1	NA	CASSPGRNTEAFF	TGTGCCAGCTCACCAGGGCGGAACACTGAAGCTTTCTTT
NA	TRBV3-1/TRBV3-2	TRBJ2-1	NA	CASSTTAGDNEQFF	TGTGCCAGCAGCACCACGGCCGGCGACAATGAGCAGTTCTTC
NA	TRBV18	TRBJ1-6	NA	CASSPTVNPRDSPLHF	TGTGCCAGCTCACCAACGGTTAACCCCCGAGATTCACCCCTCCACTTT
NA	TRBV24-1	TRBJ2-3	NA	CATSDPTGGADTQYF	TGTGCCACCAGTGATCCGACGGGGGGCGCAGATACGCAGTATTTT
once	TRBV7-6	TRBJ2-1	TRBD2	CASSLKSAASGYNEQFF	TGTGCCAGCAGCCTCAAGTCGGCGGCTAGCGGTTACAATGAGCAGTTCTTC
NA	TRBV27	TRBJ2-7	TRBD1	CASSLGGQGDSGEQYF	TGTGCCAGCAGTTTAGGGGGACAGGGGGACTCTGGCGAGCAGTACTTC
NA	TRBV5-6	TRBJ2-7	NA	CASRGAGSYEQYF	TGTGCCAGCCGAGGGGCAGGCTCCTACGAGCAGTACTTC
NA	TRBV19	TRBJ2-7	NA	CASTLAVGPYEQYF	TGTGCCAGTACTTTAGCGGTGGGCCCCTACGAGCAGTACTTC
NA	TRBV5-4	TRBJ1-2	TRBD1	CASARDRGPWGYTF	TGTGCCAGCGCCCGGGACAGGGGGCCTTGGGGCTACACCTTC
NA	TRBV29-1	TRBJ1-2	NA	CSVTLLGTSVDTNYGYTF	TGCAGCGTTACCCTACTTGGGACGTCGGTTGATACGAACTATGGCTACACCTTC
NA	TRBV5-1	TRBJ2-2	TRBD1	CASSLSWGTGAGELFF	TGCGCCAGCAGCTTGTCGTGGGGGACAGGGGCCGGGGAGCTGTTTTTT
few	TRBV11-3	TRBJ1-1	NA	CASSFPRAPEAFF	TGTGCCAGCAGCTTCCCCAGGGCCCCTGAAGCTTTCTTT
once	TRBV15	TRBJ2-5	NA	CATSRDRAAGMETQYF	TGTGCCACCAGCAGAGACAGGGCGGCCGGTATGGAGACCCAGTACTTC
NA	TRBV19	TRBJ1-1	NA	CASRMDKSSTEAFF	TGTGCCAGTAGAATGGACAAATCTAGTACTGAAGCTTTCTTT
NA	TRBV30	TRBJ1-5	NA	CAWARGDQPQHF	TGTGCCTGGGCGAGGGGCGATCAGCCCCAGCATTTT
NA	TRBV12-3/TRBV12-4	TRBJ2-2	NA	CASSRGRTGELFF	TGTGCCAGCAGCCGAGGGCGCACCGGGGAGCTGTTTTTT
NA	TRBV19	TRBJ1-5	TRBD1	CASSRRQGGNQPQHF	TGTGCCAGTTCCCGCCGACAGGGAGGGAATCAGCCCCAGCATTTT
NA	TRBV5-1	TRBJ1-1	TRBD1	CASSYRTGERNTEAFF	TGCGCCAGCAGCTACCGGACAGGGGAGCGGAACACTGAAGCTTTCTTT
once	TRBV6-1	TRBJ1-5	TRBD1	CASSAPPGQVYSNQPQHF	TGTGCCAGCAGTGCCCCTCCGGGACAGGTCTATAGCAATCAGCCCCAGCATTTT
NA	TRBV4-1	TRBJ2-2	NA	CASRPSSAGTGELFF	TGCGCCAGCCGTCCGAGCAGTGCCGGAACCGGGGAGCTGTTTTTT
NA	TRBV5-5	TRBJ2-1	TRBD1	CASSDRGRYNEQFF	TGTGCCAGTTCGGACAGGGGGCGTTACAATGAGCAGTTCTTC
NA	TRBV18	TRBJ2-1	TRBD1	CASSPPGQGGNEQFF	TGTGCCAGCTCACCACCGGGACAGGGGGGGAATGAGCAGTTCTTC
once	TRBV7-9	TRBJ1-2	NA	CASSLGGDYGYTF	TGTGCCAGCAGCTTAGGTGGGGACTATGGCTACACCTTC
NA	TRBV16	TRBJ1-1	TRBD1	CASSQSTGGNTEAFF	TGTGCCAGCAGCCAATCGACAGGGGGGAACACTGAAGCTTTCTTT
NA	TRBV5-1	TRBJ1-2	NA	CASSSEGNANYGYTF	TGCGCCAGCAGCTCCGAGGGGAACGCTAACTATGGCTACACCTTC
NA	TRBV27	TRBJ1-1	NA	CASAIGTMNTEAFF	TGTGCCAGCGCGATAGGAACTATGAACACTGAAGCTTTCTTT
NA	TRBV29-1	TRBJ2-1	NA	CSVDRPIHQSRAKNEQFF	TGCAGCGTTGATCGGCCAATTCATCAGTCCCGGGCTAAAAATGAGCAGTTCTTC
NA	TRBV3-1/TRBV3-2	TRBJ2-2	TRBD2	CASSLRGSGSTGELFF	TGTGCCAGCAGCCTTAGGGGGAGCGGGAGCACCGGGGAGCTGTTTTTT
NA	TRBV5-6	TRBJ2-7	NA	CASSLVGPHEQYF	TGTGCCAGCAGCTTGGTAGGGCCCCACGAGCAGTACTTC
few	TRBV2	TRBJ2-5	NA	CASSPGQYF	TGTGCCAGCAGTCCGGGCCAGTACTTC
NA	TRBV2	TRBJ2-5	NA	CASRDDSLTQYF	TGTGCCAGCAGAGACGACTCGTTAACCCAGTACTTC
NA	TRBV28	TRBJ2-1	TRBD1	CASSPGQVLWGQFF	TGTGCCAGCAGTCCGGGACAGGTTTTGTGGGGGCAGTTCTTC